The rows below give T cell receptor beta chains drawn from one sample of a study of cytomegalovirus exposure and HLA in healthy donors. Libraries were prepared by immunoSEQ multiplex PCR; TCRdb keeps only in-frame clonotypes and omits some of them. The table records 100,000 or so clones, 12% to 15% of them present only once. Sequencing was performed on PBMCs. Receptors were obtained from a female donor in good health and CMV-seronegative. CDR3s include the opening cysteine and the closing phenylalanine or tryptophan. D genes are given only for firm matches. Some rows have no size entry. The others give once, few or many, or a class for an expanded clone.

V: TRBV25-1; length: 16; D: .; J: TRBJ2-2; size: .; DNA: TGTGCCAGCAGTGAATCCCTAGCCTCGAACACCGGGGAGCTGTTTTTT; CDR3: CASSESLASNTGELFF
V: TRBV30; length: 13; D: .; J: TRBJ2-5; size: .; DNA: TGTGCCTGGACGGGACTCGGACCAGGGACCCAGTACTTC; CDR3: CAWTGLGPGTQYF
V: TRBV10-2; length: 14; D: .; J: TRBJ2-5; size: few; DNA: TGCGCCAGCAGTGAGTGGGCAGGGAAAGAGACCCAGTACTTC; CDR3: CASSEWAGKETQYF
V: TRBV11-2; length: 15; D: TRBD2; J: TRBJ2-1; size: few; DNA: TGTGCCAGCAGCAGACAAGCGGGGGGAGCTTATGAGCAGTTCTTC; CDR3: CASSRQAGGAYEQFF
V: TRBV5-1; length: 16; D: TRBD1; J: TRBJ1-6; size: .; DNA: TGCGCCAGCAGCCCAGGACAGGGAACGGATAATTCACCCCTCCACTTT; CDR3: CASSPGQGTDNSPLHF
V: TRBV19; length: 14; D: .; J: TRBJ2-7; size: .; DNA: TGTGCCAGTAGCCGATTGACAGGCGTTGAGGAGCAGTACTTC; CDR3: CASSRLTGVEEQYF
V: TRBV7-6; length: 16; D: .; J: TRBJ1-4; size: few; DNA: TGTGCCAGCAGTGAAAGGGGGATGGGAACTAATGAAAAACTGTTTTTT; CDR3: CASSERGMGTNEKLFF
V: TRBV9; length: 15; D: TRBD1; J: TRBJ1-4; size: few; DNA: TGTGCCAGCAGCGTAGGGCAGGGGGTGAAAGAAAAACTGTTTTTT; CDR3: CASSVGQGVKEKLFF
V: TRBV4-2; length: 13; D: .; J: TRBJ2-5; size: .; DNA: TGTGCCAGCAGCCCCGGGGGCCAAGAGACCCAGTACTTC; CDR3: CASSPGGQETQYF
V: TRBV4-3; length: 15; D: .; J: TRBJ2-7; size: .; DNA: TGCGCCAGCAGCCAAGCTCCCAGGGGGGCCTACGAGCAGTACTTC; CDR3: CASSQAPRGAYEQYF
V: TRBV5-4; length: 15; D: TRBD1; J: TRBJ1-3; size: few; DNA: TGTGCCAGCAGCCCGGACAGGAGCTCTGGAAACACCATATATTTT; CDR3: CASSPDRSSGNTIYF
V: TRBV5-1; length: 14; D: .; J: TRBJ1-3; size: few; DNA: TGCGCCAGCAGCTTGGCAGGGTACGGAAACACCATATATTTT; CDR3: CASSLAGYGNTIYF
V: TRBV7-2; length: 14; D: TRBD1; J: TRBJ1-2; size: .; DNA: TGTGCCAGCAGCCTGACGGGGACAGACTATGGCTACACCTTC; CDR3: CASSLTGTDYGYTF
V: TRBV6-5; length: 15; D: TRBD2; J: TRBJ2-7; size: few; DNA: TGTGCCAGCAGTTCCCCGGGACTAGCGGAGTACGAGCAGTACTTC; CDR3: CASSSPGLAEYEQYF
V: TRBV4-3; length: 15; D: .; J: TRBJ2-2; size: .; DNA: TGCGCCAGCAGCCAAGACAGGATGAACACCGGGGAGCTGTTTTTT; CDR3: CASSQDRMNTGELFF
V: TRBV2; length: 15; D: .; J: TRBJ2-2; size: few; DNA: TGTGCCAGCAACCCGCTAGGACAGAACACCGGGGAGCTGTTTTTT; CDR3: CASNPLGQNTGELFF
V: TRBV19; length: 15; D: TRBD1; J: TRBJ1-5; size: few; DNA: TGTGCCAGTAGTAGGGACAGGGGAGACAATCAGCCCCAGCATTTT; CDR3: CASSRDRGDNQPQHF
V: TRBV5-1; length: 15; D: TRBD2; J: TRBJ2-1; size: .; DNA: TGCGCCAGCACCCTAGGCGGGAGTAAGGGTGGGGAGCAGTTCTTC; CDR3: CASTLGGSKGGEQFF
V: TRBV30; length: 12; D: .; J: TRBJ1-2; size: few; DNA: TGTGCCTGGGACAGTTCTAACTATGGCTACACCTTC; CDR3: CAWDSSNYGYTF
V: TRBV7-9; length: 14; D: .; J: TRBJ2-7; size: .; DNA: TGTGCCAGCAGCTTAGCTGGGAGGTTCTACGAGCAGTACTTC; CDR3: CASSLAGRFYEQYF
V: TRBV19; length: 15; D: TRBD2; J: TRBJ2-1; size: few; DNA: TGTGCCAGTAGTATTCCGGGAGGGTCCTACAATGAGCAGTTCTTC; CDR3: CASSIPGGSYNEQFF
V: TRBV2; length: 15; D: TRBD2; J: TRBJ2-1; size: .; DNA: TGTGCCAGCAGGGTACTAGCGGGGTCCTACAATGAGCAGTTCTTC; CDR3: CASRVLAGSYNEQFF
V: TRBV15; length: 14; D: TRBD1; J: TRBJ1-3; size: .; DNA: TGTGCCACCAGCGAGACAGGGCCGGGAAACACCATATATTTT; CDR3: CATSETGPGNTIYF
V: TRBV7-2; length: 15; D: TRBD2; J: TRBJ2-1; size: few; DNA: TGTGCCAGCAGCTCGCCGGGACTATCGTACAATGAGCAGTTCTTC; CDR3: CASSSPGLSYNEQFF
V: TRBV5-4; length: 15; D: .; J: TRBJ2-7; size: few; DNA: TGTGCCAGCAGCCCAACGGTTGGGGGGATTAGCGAGCAGTACTTC; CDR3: CASSPTVGGISEQYF
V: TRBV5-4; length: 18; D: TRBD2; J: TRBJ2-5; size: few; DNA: TGTGCCAGCAGCTTTTTGGGGACTAGCTCCGGGGGATTGGAGACCCAGTACTTC; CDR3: CASSFLGTSSGGLETQYF
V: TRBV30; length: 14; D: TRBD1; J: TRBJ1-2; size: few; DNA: TGTGCCTGGAGTCGGGACAGAAAAATGGGTGGCTACACCTTC; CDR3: CAWSRDRKMGGYTF
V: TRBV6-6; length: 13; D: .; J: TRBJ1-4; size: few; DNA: TGTGCCAGCAGAGTACAGGGTAATGAAAAACTGTTTTTT; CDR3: CASRVQGNEKLFF
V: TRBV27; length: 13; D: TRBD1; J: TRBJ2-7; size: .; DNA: TGTGCCAGCAGTGACAGGGGTGTCTACGAGCAGTACTTC; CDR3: CASSDRGVYEQYF
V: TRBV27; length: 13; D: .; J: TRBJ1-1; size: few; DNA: TGTGCCAGCAGTTATCAGGTTACCACTGAAGCTTTCTTT; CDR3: CASSYQVTTEAFF
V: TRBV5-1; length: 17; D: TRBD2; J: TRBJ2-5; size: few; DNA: TGCGCCAGCAGCTTGGTAGGGACTAGCGGGGGCCAAGAGACCCAGTACTTC; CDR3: CASSLVGTSGGQETQYF
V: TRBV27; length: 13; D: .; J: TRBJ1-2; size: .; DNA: TGTGCCAGCAGCAAAGGGGTCTACTATGGCTACACCTTC; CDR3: CASSKGVYYGYTF
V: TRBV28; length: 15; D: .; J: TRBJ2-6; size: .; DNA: TGTGCCAGCAGCGGACAATTCTCTGGGGCCAACGTCCTGACTTTC; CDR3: CASSGQFSGANVLTF
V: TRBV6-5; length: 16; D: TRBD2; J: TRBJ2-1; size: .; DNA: TGTGCCAGCAGTTACTCACGGACTAGCGGTAACAATGAGCAGTTCTTC; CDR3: CASSYSRTSGNNEQFF
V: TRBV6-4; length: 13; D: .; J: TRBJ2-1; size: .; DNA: TGTGCCAGCAGTGACACAGGACGAAATGAGCAGTTCTTC; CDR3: CASSDTGRNEQFF
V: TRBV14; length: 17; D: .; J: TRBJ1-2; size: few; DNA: TGTGCCAGCAGCCAAGAAGGAGCGGGGGCTTTCAACTATGGCTACACCTTC; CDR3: CASSQEGAGAFNYGYTF
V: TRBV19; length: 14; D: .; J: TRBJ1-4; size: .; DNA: TGTGCCAGTAGTATTGGGCAGGGAAATGAAAAACTGTTTTTT; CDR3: CASSIGQGNEKLFF
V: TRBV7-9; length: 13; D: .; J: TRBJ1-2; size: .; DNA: TGTGCCAGCAGGCAAGGGACATCTGATGGCTACACCTTC; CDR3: CASRQGTSDGYTF
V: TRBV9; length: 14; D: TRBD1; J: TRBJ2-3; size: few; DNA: TGTGCCAGCAGTAATCAGGGGGGCACAGATACGCAGTATTTT; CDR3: CASSNQGGTDTQYF
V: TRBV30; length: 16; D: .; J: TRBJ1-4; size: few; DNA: TGTGCCTGGAGTGACCTGCCGGACAGATTTAATGAAAAACTGTTTTTT; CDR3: CAWSDLPDRFNEKLFF
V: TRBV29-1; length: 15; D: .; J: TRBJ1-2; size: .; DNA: TGCAGCGTTGATGCCTCACAGGGTATAGGCTATGGCTACACCTTC; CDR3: CSVDASQGIGYGYTF
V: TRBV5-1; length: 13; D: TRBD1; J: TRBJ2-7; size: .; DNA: TGCGCCAGAAACCGGGACAGGGTGTACGAGCAGTACTTC; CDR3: CARNRDRVYEQYF
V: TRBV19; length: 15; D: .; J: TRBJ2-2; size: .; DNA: TGTGCCAGTAGTATACCGGGAGTGGGGACCGGGGAGCTGTTTTTT; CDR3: CASSIPGVGTGELFF
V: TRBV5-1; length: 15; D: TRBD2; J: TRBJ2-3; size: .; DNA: TGCGCCAGCAGCTTGGGCGGGAGAAGCACAGATACGCAGTATTTT; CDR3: CASSLGGRSTDTQYF
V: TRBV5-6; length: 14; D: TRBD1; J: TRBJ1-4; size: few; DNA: TGTGCCAGCAGCTTTGGGACAGGGAGAGAAAAACTGTTTTTT; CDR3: CASSFGTGREKLFF
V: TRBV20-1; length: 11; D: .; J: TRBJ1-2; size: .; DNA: TGCAGTGCTAGGAGGGTTTATCGCTACACCTTC; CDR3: CSARRVYRYTF
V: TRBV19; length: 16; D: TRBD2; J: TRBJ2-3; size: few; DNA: TGTGCCAGTAGTATACAGGCTAGCGGGTACACAGATACGCAGTATTTT; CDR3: CASSIQASGYTDTQYF
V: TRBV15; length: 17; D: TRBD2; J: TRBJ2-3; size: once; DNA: TGTGCCACCAGCAGAGATCTTGCGGGAGTAGGTACAGATACGCAGTATTTT; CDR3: CATSRDLAGVGTDTQYF
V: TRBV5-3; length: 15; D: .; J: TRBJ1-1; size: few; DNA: TGTGCCAGAAGCTTGCGAGTAGGGGATGACACTGAAGCTTTCTTT; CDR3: CARSLRVGDDTEAFF
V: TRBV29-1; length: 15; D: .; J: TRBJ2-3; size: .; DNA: TGCAGCGTTACGAGAGGAAAGGGGCTCGGAGATACGCAGTATTTT; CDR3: CSVTRGKGLGDTQYF
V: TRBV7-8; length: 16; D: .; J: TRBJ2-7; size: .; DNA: TGTGCCAGCAGCTTAGAGGGGTTTGGGTCGTTAGGCGAGCAGTACTTC; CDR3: CASSLEGFGSLGEQYF
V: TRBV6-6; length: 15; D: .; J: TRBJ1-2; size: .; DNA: TGTGCCAGCAGTCCTCGGACAGCCCCTAACTATGGCTACACCTTC; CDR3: CASSPRTAPNYGYTF
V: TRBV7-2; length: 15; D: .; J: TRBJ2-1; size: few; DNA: TGTGCCAGCAGCTTAGCGGGGGGGCTTTACAATGAGCAGTTCTTC; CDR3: CASSLAGGLYNEQFF
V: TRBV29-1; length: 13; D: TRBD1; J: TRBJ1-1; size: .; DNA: TGCAGCGTTGAATTAGGGGGCGGGACTGAAGCTTTCTTT; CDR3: CSVELGGGTEAFF
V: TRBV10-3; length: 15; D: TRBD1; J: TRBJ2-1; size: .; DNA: TGTGCCATCAGTAAACCGGGACAGGGGGCGAATGAGCAGTTCTTC; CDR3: CAISKPGQGANEQFF
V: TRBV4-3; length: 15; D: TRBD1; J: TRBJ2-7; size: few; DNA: TGCGCCAGCAGCCAGGCGGGACAGGGTTTCTACGAGCAGTACTTC; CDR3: CASSQAGQGFYEQYF
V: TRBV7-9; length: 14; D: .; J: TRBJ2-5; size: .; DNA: TGTGCCAGCAGCTTTTTAATGGGAGGAGAGACCCAGTACTTC; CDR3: CASSFLMGGETQYF
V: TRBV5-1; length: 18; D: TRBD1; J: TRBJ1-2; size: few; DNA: TGCGCCAGCAGCTTGGCCCGAGGACAGGGGACTTTCTCACATGGCTACACCTTC; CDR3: CASSLARGQGTFSHGYTF
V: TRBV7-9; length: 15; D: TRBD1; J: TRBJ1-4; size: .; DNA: TGTGCCAGCAGCACACAGGACAGGGAGACGGAAAAACTGTTTTTT; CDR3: CASSTQDRETEKLFF
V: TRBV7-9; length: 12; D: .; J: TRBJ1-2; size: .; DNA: TGTGCCAGCAGCTCGAGTCACTATGGCTACACCTTC; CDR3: CASSSSHYGYTF